This passage covers 26 T cell receptor beta chains from one sample sequenced in a study of blood T cell repertoires in COVID-19. The method was immunoSEQ multiplex PCR; TCRdb's version includes in-frame clones alone and lacks a portion of them. Found here are about 250,000 clones, approximately 86% of them singletons; the top ten hold around 1.6%. The sample comprised peripheral blood. These receptors were taken from a woman aged 55-69 years who had recovered from COVID-19.

CDR3: CASSRSLSSVQYF. The CDR3 coding sequence is TGTGCCAGCAGTCGAAGTCTGAGTTCGGTGCAGTACTTC. V and J are TRBV7-3 and TRBJ2-7, with D unresolved. Germline values: CDR1 SGHTA, CDR2 FQGTGA. Trimming removed 6 bases at V and 9 bases at J, with 18 bases between. CDR3 size: 13 residues. The complete variable domain, with remaining parts taken from reference TRBV7-3 and TRBJ2-7, reads GAGVSQTPSNKVTEKGKYVELRCDPISGHTALYWYRQSLGQGPEFLIYFQGTGAADDSGLPNDRFFAVRPEGSVSTLKIQRTERGDSAVYLCASSRSLSSVQYFGPGTRLTVT.

This clone appeared a single time. This chain links TRBV13 with TRBJ2-1, with 10 bases matching TRBD2. The germline CDR1 and CDR2 sequences are PRHDT and FYEKMQ (reference sequence). J lost 3 bases, V lost 4 bases, and 6 bases had no gene match. The CDR3 extends over 16 amino acids. This chain's CDR3 is CASSSPSGSYYNEQFF. CDR3 DNA sequence: TGTGCCAGCAGCTCTCCTAGCGGGAGCTACTACAATGAGCAGTTCTTC.

CDR3 in amino acids: CATSRRQASTDTQYF. CDR3 in DNA: TGTGCCACCAGCAGAAGACAGGCTAGCACAGATACGCAGTATTTT. The chain links TRBV15 to TRBJ2-3; D might be TRBD1 (6 bases). Germline V gene sequence: CDR1 LNHNV, CDR2 YYDKDF (reference sequence). Trimming removed 2 bases at V and 0 bases at J, with 9 bases between. The CDR3 is 15 amino acids.

This chain joins TRBV19 and TRBJ1-5; 8 bases map to TRBD1. Unmatched junction bases numbered 8, after V lost 6 bases and J lost 4 bases. This CDR3 comprises 15 residues. In germline, CDR1 is LNHDA, CDR2 SQIVND (reference sequence). The CDR3 protein is CASSARDRSNQPQHF. Written as DNA, the CDR3 is TGTGCCAGTAGCGCCCGGGACAGGTCGAATCAGCCCCAGCATTTT.

The rearrangement uses TRBV6-5 and TRBJ2-1, with no clear D. Germline CDR1 is MNHEY and CDR2 is SVGAGI. V was pared by 7 bases and J by 0 bases, with 7 bases between. The CDR3 is 13 residues long. DNA of the CDR3: TGTGCCAGCACGAGTACCTCCTACAATGAGCAGTTCTTC. Translation gives CASTSTSYNEQFF.

The rearrangement uses TRBV6-5 and TRBJ1-1, with TRBD1 as a possible D gene (5 bases). V gave up 6 bases and J gave up 8 bases, with 10 bases separating them. Germline V CDR1 and CDR2: MNHEY, SVGAGI. This CDR3 has 11 amino acids. CDR3 bases: TGTGCCAGCAGACGGAACAGGGAAGCTTTCTTT. Encoded protein: CASRRNREAFF.

The chain is built from TRBV19 and TRBJ1-6, with D hard to call. The ends were cut back, 3 bases at V and 7 bases at J, with 16 bases in the middle. The CDR3 is made up of 16 amino acids. Looked up from germline, CDR1 is LNHDA and CDR2 is SQIVND (reference sequence). CDR3 nucleotide sequence: TGTGCCAGTAGTATGGGCCTGACCGCGAGAAATTCACCCCTCCACTTT. Translating gives CASSMGLTARNSPLHF.

The CDR3 sequence is CASSPRGFGEAFF. For the CDR3, the DNA is TGTGCCAGCAGCCCCAGGGGGTTTGGTGAAGCTTTCTTT. This sequence joins TRBV7-3 and TRBJ1-1; TRBD1 matches at 7 bases. Trimming cost V 5 bases and J 7 bases; bases outside gene matches: 7. Looked up from germline, CDR1 is SGHTA and CDR2 is FQGTGA. The CDR3 loop spans 13 amino acids.

The chain links TRBV5-1 to TRBJ2-7; TRBD1 matches at 9 bases. The CDR3 is 18 amino acids. V dropped 5 bases and J dropped 1; count of bases not matched to a gene: 16. Germline loops: CDR1 SGHRS, CDR2 YFSETQ. CDR3 nucleotides: TGCGCCAGCAGTCGCGACCCCATAGGACAGGGGAGGTCCTACGAGCAGTACTTC. This encodes CASSRDPIGQGRSYEQYF. The full variable domain, with the rest looked up from reference TRBV5-1 and TRBJ2-7, is KAGVTQTPRYLIKTRGQQVTLSCSPISGHRSVSWYQQTPGQGLQFLFEYFSETQRNKGNFPGRFSGRQFSNSRSEMNVSTLELGDSALYLCASSRDPIGQGRSYEQYFGPGTRLTVT.

V is TRBV18 and J is TRBJ1-2; 7 bases fit TRBD1. CDR1 and CDR2 (germline): KGHSH, LQKENI. The CDR3 totals 14 residues. V trimming: 8 bases; J trimming: 4 bases; junction bases outside the gene matches: 10. The CDR3 sequence: CASVPATGVYGYTF. CDR3 bases: TGTGCCAGCGTCCCAGCCACAGGGGTCTATGGCTACACCTTC.

The genes are TRBV3-1 (or the pseudogene TRBV3-2) and TRBJ1-1; 7 nucleotides align to TRBD1. CDR3 length: 15 amino acids. Trimming took 1 base from V and 7 from J; bases not matched to a gene: 9. Germline V CDR1 and CDR2: LGHDT, YNNKEL (reference sequence). The CDR3 bases are TGTGCCAGCAGCCAAGGGACAGGACCAGGTAGTGAAGCTTTCTTT. Protein product: CASSQGTGPGSEAFF.

The chain recombines TRBV7-2 with TRBJ2-3, with D possibly TRBD2 on 6 matching bases. There are 15 residues in the CDR3. V lost 3 bases and J lost 2, with 12 bases in between. Germline values: CDR1 SGHTA, CDR2 FQGNSA. The CDR3 nucleotides read TGTGCCAGCAGCTTTCCCCTAGCGAACACAGATACGCAGTATTTT. It yields the protein CASSFPLANTDTQYF. The full variable domain, with the rest looked up from reference TRBV7-2 and TRBJ2-3, is GAGVSQSPSNKVTEKGKDVELRCDPISGHTALYWYRQSLGQGLEFLIYFQGNSAPDKSGLPSDRFSAERTGGSVSTLTIQRTQQEDSAVYLCASSFPLANTDTQYFGPGTRLTVL.

V gene TRBV29-1 combines with J gene TRBJ1-4; 9 bases fit TRBD1. V shed 8 bases, J shed 5 bases, and the junction held 9 bases outside the gene matches. The CDR3 has 14 amino acids. The germline V gene encodes CDR1 SQVTM and CDR2 ANQGSEA. DNA of the CDR3: TGCAGCACCCGAACTGGGACAGGGAATGAAAAACTGTTTTTT. Translated: CSTRTGTGNEKLFF.

The chain joins TRBV28 to TRBJ2-1; maybe TRBD1 (6 bases). Germline CDR1 reads MDHEN; CDR2 reads SYDVKM. Trimming pared 5 bases from V and 12 bases from J, leaving 20 bases between. The CDR3 loop spans 14 amino acids. The CDR3 nucleotides read TGTGCCAGCAGTACCGGAACAGGGAGTCGGGGGCAGTTCTTC. Translation: CASSTGTGSRGQFF. The entire variable domain, with the rest obtained from reference TRBV28 and TRBJ2-1, is as follows: DVKVTQSSRYLVKRTGEKVFLECVQDMDHENMFWYRQDPGLGLRLIYFSYDVKMKEKGDIPEGYSVSREKKERFSLILESASTNQTSMYLCASSTGTGSRGQFFGPGTRLTVL.

The genes are TRBV4-2 and TRBJ1-2; D unclear. The germline gives CDR1 LGHNA, CDR2 YNFKEQ. V dropped 0 bases and J dropped 4 bases, with 12 bases sitting between them. The CDR3 consists of 15 residues. The CDR3 sequence is CASSQDRSGIYGYTF. The CDR3 DNA reads as TGTGCCAGCAGCCAAGATCGGTCGGGGATCTATGGCTACACCTTC.

The chain is built from TRBV7-9 and TRBJ1-4; D is unclear. The CDR3 is 12 residues long. From germline, CDR1 is SEHNR and CDR2 FQNEAQ (reference sequence). V was clipped by 4 bases and J by 10 bases, with 10 bases between them. CDR3 residues: CASSYVPGKLFF. Here the CDR3 DNA reads TGTGCCAGCAGCTATGTGCCAGGAAAACTGTTTTTT.

The chain employs TRBV6-6 and TRBJ2-7, with no clear D. Germline V gives CDR1 MNHNY, CDR2 SVGAGI (reference sequence). V lost 3 bases and J 6 bases, leaving 9 bases between the germline ends. The CDR3 loop spans 12 amino acids. CDR3 DNA sequence: TGTGCCAGCAGTTATGAGAGCCCCGAGCAGTACTTC. Translating it yields CASSYESPEQYF.

The V call is TRBV27, the J call TRBJ2-2; 10 bases line up with TRBD2. Per germline, CDR1 MNHEY and CDR2 SMNVEV (reference sequence). The J segment lost 4 bases and the V segment lost 3 bases, leaving 8 bases of the junction unmatched. The CDR3 runs to 17 residues. The CDR3: CASSFSGGRWVTGELFF. The CDR3, as DNA: TGTGCCAGCAGTTTTAGCGGGGGGCGTTGGGTCACCGGGGAGCTGTTTTTT.

The J gene is TRBJ2-1, the V gene TRBV20-1; D may be TRBD1 (5 bases). Trimming took off 3 bases at V and 5 bases at J, with 14 bases between the two ends. The CDR3 runs 14 residues. Germline values: CDR1 DFQATT, CDR2 SNEGSKA (reference sequence). The CDR3 DNA sequence: TGCAGTGCTAGTTTGGAAGGGGCTGACAATGAGCAGTTCTTC. Translation: CSASLEGADNEQFF.

The V call is TRBV9, the J call TRBJ1-3; the match to TRBD1 covers 9 bases. The CDR3 consists of 15 residues. V shed 3 bases, J shed 5 bases, and the junction held 6 bases outside the gene matches. The germline V gene has CDR1 SGDLS and CDR2 YYNGEE. This chain's CDR3 is CASSATGTGRNTIYF. The CDR3, as DNA: TGTGCCAGCAGCGCCACCGGGACAGGGAGAAACACCATATATTTT.

This clone was counted once. The genes are TRBV20-1 and TRBJ2-3, with TRBD2 matching over 12 bases. From germline, CDR1 is DFQATT and CDR2 SNEGSKA (reference sequence). This CDR3 has 16 residues. The V gene end was trimmed by 3 bases and the J gene end by 2 bases; junction bases not matched to a gene: 6. Written as DNA, the CDR3 is TGCAGTGCTAGTCCTGCTAGCGGGGGGGCCACAGATACGCAGTATTTT. It yields the protein CSASPASGGATDTQYF.

This clone showed up just a few times. The chain employs TRBV29-1 and TRBJ1-2; D remains ambiguous. Germline loops: CDR1 SQVTM, CDR2 ANQGSEA. This CDR3 has 13 residues. Trimming left V 6 bases short and J 8 bases short, with 19 bases between. The CDR3 nucleotides read TGCAGCGTCCAACAGACGGGAGTGAGCGGCTACACCTTC. Its protein is CSVQQTGVSGYTF.

This chain joins TRBV3-1 (or the pseudogene TRBV3-2) and TRBJ2-3; D is unresolved. The CDR3 has 15 amino acids. CDR1 LGHDT and CDR2 YNNKEL come from the germline V gene (reference sequence). The germline V and J ends were trimmed by 1 base and 2 bases, with 10 bases remaining between them. The CDR3 region has the DNA TGTGCCAGCAGCCAAGGTTACACCTTCACAGATACGCAGTATTTT. The encoded protein is CASSQGYTFTDTQYF.

The genes are TRBV5-5 and TRBJ2-5, with 8 nucleotides matching TRBD1. The CDR3 runs to 16 residues. The germline CDR1 and CDR2 sequences are SGHKS and YYEKEE (reference sequence). The J segment lost 5 bases and the V segment lost 0 bases, leaving 9 bases of the junction unmatched. The CDR3 DNA sequence: TGTGCCAGCAGCTTGGTCGGGACAGGTTTTTGGGAGACCCAGTACTTC. It specifies CASSLVGTGFWETQYF.

This chain links TRBV6-5 with TRBJ1-5; D is ambiguous. Per the germline V gene, CDR1 is MNHEY and CDR2 is SVGAGI. The CDR3 covers 12 residues. Deletions cut 4 bases from V and 5 bases from J, with 6 bases between. In DNA form, the CDR3 reads TGTGCCAGCAGTTCCTTCGATCAGCCCCAGCATTTT. This sequence encodes CASSSFDQPQHF.

The V gene is TRBV9, the J gene TRBJ2-3; the D gene is possibly TRBD2 (5 bases). The CDR3 extends over 15 amino acids. The germline CDR1 and CDR2 sequences are SGDLS and YYNGEE. Trimming cost V 3 bases and J 6 bases, with 17 bases left between them. CDR3 nucleotides: TGTGCCAGCAGCGACGAGCGGTCTACCCGGGATACGCAGTATTTT. Translating it yields CASSDERSTRDTQYF.